This T cell receptor (beta chain) was sequenced during a study of OX40 agonist ivuxolimab in advanced cancers. Study summary: Partial responses occurred in Three dose-escalation patients, one with hepatocellular carcinoma and two with cutaneous melanoma. General study results and limits: Relative to CD4+ cells, CD8+ T cells on average had more expanded clones. Clonal expansion from baseline to week 6 occurred in both CD4+ and CD8+ T cells. Several nonresponders also turned out to have low normalized T-cell clonal expansion.

V lost 6 bases, J lost 0 bases, and 9 bases lay in between. The CDR3 length is 15 residues. CDR1 is SNHLY, CDR2 FYNNEI, per germline. Profiled with immunoSEQ multiplex PCR; TCRdb holds only in-frame clones, not every one. The table has tens of thousands of clones, 85% seen once; the top ten hold 1.5% to 2%. For this clone: Its antigen is currently unknown.

This receptor was obtained from an adult with an advanced solid tumor such as melanoma, head and neck, liver or kidney cancer. The V and J genes are TRBV2 and TRBJ1-6; no reliable D call. Specimen: CD4+ or CD8+ T cells sorted from blood, collected in a trial of the OX40 agonist ivuxolimab. In DNA, the CDR3 is TGTGCCAGCAGGAGGGAGAGCTCCTATAATTCACCCCTCCACTTT. It translates to CASRRESSYNSPLHF.